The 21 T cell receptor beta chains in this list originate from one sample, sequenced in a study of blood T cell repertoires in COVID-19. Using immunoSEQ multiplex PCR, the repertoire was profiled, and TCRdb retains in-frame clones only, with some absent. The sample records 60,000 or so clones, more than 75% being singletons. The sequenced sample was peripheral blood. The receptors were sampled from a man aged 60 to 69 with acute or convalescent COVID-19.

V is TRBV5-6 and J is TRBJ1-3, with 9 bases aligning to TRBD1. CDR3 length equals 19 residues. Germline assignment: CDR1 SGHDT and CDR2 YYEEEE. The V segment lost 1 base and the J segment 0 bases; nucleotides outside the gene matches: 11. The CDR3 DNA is TGTGCCAGCAGCTTGATGGTCCGGGACAGGGACTCCTCTGGAAACACCATATATTTT. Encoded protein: CASSLMVRDRDSSGNTIYF.

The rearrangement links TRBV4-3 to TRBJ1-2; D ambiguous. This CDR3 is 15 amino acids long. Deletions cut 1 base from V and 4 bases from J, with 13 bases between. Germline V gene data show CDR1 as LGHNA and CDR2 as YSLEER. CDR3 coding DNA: TGCGCCAGCAGCCAAGCTGAGGGTCCCACCTATGGCTACACCTTC. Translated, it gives CASSQAEGPTYGYTF.

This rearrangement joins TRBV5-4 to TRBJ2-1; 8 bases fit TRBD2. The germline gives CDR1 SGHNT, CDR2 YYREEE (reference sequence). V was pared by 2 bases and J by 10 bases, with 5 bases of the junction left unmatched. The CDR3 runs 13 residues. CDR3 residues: CASSFGGGNEQFF. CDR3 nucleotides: TGTGCCAGCAGCTTCGGGGGGGGCAACGAGCAGTTCTTC.

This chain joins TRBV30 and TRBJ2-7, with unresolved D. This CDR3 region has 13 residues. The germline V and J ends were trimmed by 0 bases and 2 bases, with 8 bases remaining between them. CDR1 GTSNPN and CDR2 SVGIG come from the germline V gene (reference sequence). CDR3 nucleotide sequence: TGTGCCTGGAGTGTTTATTCCGCCTACGAGCAGTACTTC. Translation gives CAWSVYSAYEQYF.

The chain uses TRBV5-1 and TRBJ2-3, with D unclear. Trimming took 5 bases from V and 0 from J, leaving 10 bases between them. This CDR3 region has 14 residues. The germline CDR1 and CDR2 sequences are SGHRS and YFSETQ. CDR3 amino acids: CASSALISTDTQYF. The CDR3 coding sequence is TGCGCCAGCAGTGCGCTCATAAGCACAGATACGCAGTATTTT.

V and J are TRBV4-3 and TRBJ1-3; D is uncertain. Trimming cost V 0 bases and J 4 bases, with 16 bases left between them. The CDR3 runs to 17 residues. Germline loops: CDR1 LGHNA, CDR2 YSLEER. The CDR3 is CASSQDFSEVSGNTIYF. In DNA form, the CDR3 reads TGCGCCAGCAGCCAAGATTTTTCGGAGGTCAGCGGAAACACCATATATTTT.

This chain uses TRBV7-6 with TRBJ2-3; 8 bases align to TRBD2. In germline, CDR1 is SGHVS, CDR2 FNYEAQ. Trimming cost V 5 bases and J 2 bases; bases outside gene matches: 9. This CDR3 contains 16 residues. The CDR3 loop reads CASSSGRGAFTDTQYF. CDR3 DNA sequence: TGTGCCAGCAGCAGCGGGCGGGGGGCCTTCACAGATACGCAGTATTTT.

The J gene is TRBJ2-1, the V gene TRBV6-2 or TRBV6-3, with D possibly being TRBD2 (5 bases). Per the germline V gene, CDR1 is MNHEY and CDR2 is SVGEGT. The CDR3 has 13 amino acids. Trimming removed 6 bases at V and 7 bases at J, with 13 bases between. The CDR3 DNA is TGTGCCAGCAGCTCCAGTGGAGGTAATGAGCAGTTCTTC. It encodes CASSSSGGNEQFF.

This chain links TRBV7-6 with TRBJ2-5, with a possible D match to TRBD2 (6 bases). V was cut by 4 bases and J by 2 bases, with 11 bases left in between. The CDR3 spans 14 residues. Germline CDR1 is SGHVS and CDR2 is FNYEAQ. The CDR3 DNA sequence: TGTGCCAGCAGCTCTCCGGGACTGCAAGAGACCCAGTACTTC. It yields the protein CASSSPGLQETQYF.

The CDR3 bases are TGTGCCAGCAGTCGTGAAGGGAGGGAGACCCAGTACTTC. Translation gives CASSREGRETQYF. V gene TRBV27 combines with J gene TRBJ2-5, with D perhaps matching TRBD2 (6 bases). V gave up 5 bases and J gave up 5 bases, with 12 bases separating them. CDR1 and CDR2 (germline): MNHEY, SMNVEV (reference sequence). The CDR3 totals 13 residues.

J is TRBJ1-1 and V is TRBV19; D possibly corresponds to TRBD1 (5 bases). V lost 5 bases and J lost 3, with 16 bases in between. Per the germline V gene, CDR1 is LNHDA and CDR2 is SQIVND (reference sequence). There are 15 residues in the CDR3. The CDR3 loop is CASSVDSHEHTEAFF. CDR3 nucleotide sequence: TGTGCCAGTAGTGTTGACAGCCACGAGCACACTGAAGCTTTCTTT. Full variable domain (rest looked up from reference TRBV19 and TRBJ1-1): DGGITQSPKYLFRKEGQNVTLSCEQNLNHDAMYWYRQDPGQGLRLIYYSQIVNDFQKGDIAEGYSVSREKKESFPLTVTSAQKNPTAFYLCASSVDSHEHTEAFFGQGTRLTVV.

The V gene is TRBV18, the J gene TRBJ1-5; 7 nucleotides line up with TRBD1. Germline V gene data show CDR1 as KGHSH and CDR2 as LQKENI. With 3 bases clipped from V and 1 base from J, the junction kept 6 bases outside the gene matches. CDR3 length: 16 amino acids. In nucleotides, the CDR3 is TGTGCCAGCTCACCCTCTCGGACAGGAAGCAATCAGCCCCAGCATTTT. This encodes CASSPSRTGSNQPQHF.

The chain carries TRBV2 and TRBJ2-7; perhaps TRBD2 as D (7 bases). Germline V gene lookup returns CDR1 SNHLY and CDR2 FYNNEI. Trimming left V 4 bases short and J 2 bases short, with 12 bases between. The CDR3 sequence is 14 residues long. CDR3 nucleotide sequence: TGTGCCAGCAGTGCAGGGGACTACCCCTACGAGCAGTACTTC. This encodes CASSAGDYPYEQYF.

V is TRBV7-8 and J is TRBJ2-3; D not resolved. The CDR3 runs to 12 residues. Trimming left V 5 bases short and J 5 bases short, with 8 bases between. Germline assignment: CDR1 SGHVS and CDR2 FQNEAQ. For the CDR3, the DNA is TGTGCCAGCAGCCTCTATGGAGATACGCAGTATTTT. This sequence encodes CASSLYGDTQYF. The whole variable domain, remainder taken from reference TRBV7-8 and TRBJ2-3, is GAGVSQSPRYKVAKRGQDVALRCDPISGHVSLFWYQQALGQGPEFLTYFQNEAQLDKSGLPSDRFFAERPEGSVSTLKIQRTQQEDSAVYLCASSLYGDTQYFGPGTRLTVL.

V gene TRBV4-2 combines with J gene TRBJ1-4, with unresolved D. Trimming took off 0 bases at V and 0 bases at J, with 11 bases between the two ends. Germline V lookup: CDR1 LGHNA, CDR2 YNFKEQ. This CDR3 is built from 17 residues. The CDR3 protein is CASSQEVLGATNEKLFF. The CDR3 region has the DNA TGTGCCAGCAGCCAAGAAGTTCTGGGAGCAACTAATGAAAAACTGTTTTTT.

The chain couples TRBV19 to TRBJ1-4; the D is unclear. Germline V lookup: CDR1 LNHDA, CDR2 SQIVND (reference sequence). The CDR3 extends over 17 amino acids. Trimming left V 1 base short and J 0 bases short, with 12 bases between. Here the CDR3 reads CASSIGSLGATNEKLFF. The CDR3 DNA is TGTGCCAGTAGTATAGGGTCGTTGGGAGCAACTAATGAAAAACTGTTTTTT.

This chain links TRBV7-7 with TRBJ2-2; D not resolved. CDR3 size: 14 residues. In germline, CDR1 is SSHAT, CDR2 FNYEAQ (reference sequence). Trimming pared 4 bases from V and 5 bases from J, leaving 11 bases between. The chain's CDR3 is CASSSPSGTGELFF. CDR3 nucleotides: TGTGCCAGCAGCTCACCCTCCGGGACCGGGGAGCTGTTTTTT.

The DNA of the CDR3 is TGTGCCAGTAGCCCAGGAGGAAGGCAGACCCAGTACTTC. Protein sequence: CASSPGGRQTQYF. The chain is built from TRBV19 and TRBJ2-5; D possibly corresponds to TRBD2 (5 bases). V was cut by 6 bases and J by 6 bases, with 14 bases left in between. The CDR3 is made up of 13 amino acids. Germline CDR1 and CDR2: LNHDA and SQIVND (reference sequence). The full variable domain, in which reference TRBV19 and TRBJ2-5 provide the parts outside the CDR3, is DGGITQSPKYLFRKEGQNVTLSCEQNLNHDAMYWYRQDPGQGLRLIYYSQIVNDFQKGDIAEGYSVSREKKESFPLTVTSAQKNPTAFYLCASSPGGRQTQYFGPGTRLLVL.

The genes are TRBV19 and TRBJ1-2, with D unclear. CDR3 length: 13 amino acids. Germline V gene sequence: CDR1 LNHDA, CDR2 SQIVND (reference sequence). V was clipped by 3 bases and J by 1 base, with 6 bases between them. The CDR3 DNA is TGTGCCAGTAGTATTTCGGTTAACTATGGCTACACCTTC. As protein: CASSISVNYGYTF.

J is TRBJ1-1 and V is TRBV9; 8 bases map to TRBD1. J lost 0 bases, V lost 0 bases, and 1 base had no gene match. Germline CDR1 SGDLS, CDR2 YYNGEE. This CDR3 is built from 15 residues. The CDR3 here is CASSVGDRLNTEAFF. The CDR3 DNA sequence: TGTGCCAGCAGCGTAGGGGACAGGCTGAACACTGAAGCTTTCTTT. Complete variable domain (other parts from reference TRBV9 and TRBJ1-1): DSGVTQTPKHLITATGQRVTLRCSPRSGDLSVYWYQQSLDQGLQFLIQYYNGEERAKGNILERFSAQQFPDLHSELNLSSLELGDSALYFCASSVGDRLNTEAFFGQGTRLTVV.

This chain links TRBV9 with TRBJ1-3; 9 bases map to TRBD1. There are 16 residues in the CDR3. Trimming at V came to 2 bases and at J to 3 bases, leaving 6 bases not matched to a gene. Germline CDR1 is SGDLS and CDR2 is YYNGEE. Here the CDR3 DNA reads TGTGCCAGCAGCGTGACGGGACAGGGAGGTGGAAACACCATATATTTT. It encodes CASSVTGQGGGNTIYF.